This TCR beta chain was identified in a study of shared clonotypes between healthy human individuals. Study information: CD4 naive and CD4 memory each took three plates per donor, while CD8 naive took two and CD8 memory one.

General study findings and limits: A generally larger estimated richness was seen in naive subsets than in memory subsets.

A remark on this clone: Its antigen is currently unknown.

The V segment lost 9 bases and the J segment 5 bases; nucleotides outside the gene matches: 8. The CDR3 consists of 13 residues. Germline CDR1 and CDR2: LNHDA and SQIVND (reference sequence). The test was conducted at deep level. In the authors' workflow: Filtering of immunoSEQ junctional sequences could not match full-length read filtering. Sequenced by immunoSEQ multiplex PCR; TCRdb stores in-frame clones only, minus some. That table furnishes V, J and clone size, whereas the DNA furnished D and trimming. The sample includes roughly 520,000 clones, approximately 95% of them seen just once. The J gene is TRBJ1-2, the V gene TRBV19; 8 bases align to TRBD1. Sequenced sample: naive CD4+ T cells sorted from blood. The subset is: CD45RA+ positively selected. This clonotype originated in a woman between 25 and 40 years old in good health. The DNA for the CDR3 is TGTGCCAGCAGAGGACAGGGAAGATATGGCTACACCTTC. Its translation: CASRGQGRYGYTF.